This TCR beta chain emerged from a study of T-cell memory formation after mild COVID-19 listed by TCRdb under 2021. About the investigation overall: Most TCR sequence clusters were specific to one of the two donors. In a couple of donors, T-cell clones that expanded and contracted after mild COVID-19 were tracked by sequencing TCRalpha and TCRbeta repertoires over time. The cohort was made up of two young adult volunteers, one female and one male, who were previously healthy. Overall results and qualifications from the work: From day 15 to 85, contracting clones showed balanced CD4/CD8 phenotypes, whereas a second wave of clones that expanded from day 15 to 37 leaned towards CD4+. Some responding clones were detected in pre-infection memory, which suggested that pre-existing cross-reactive memory T cells had joined the SARS-CoV-2 response. The second-wave clones that peaked on day 37 were not confirmed to be SARS-CoV-2 specific. The study included only two mild cases, and larger cohorts that include severe cases with pre-infection samples were judged to be necessary. Contracting CD4+ clones were located mainly in the CM and EM memory subsets, whereas CD8+ clones were found to be enriched in EMRA.

Looking up the germline V gene (reference sequence) yields CDR1 PRHDT and CDR2 FYEKMQ. After removal of 4 bases from V and 3 bases from J, the junction retains 8 bases not matched to a gene. The CDR3 runs 15 residues from the cysteine to the phenylalanine. Kept here is only the CDR3 DNA, which spans 45 bases and is read in frame from base 1. For sequencing, an Illumina NovaSeq 6000 was employed. TCRalpha and TCRbeta cDNA libraries were constructed by 5'RACE with constant-segment primers, with sample barcodes and unique molecular identifiers being introduced. RNA was extracted from every sample with Trizol reagent. Libraries were amplified in two PCR steps, with a second sample barcode and Illumina TruSeq adapters added in the second step. Sequencing of libraries was performed on an Illumina NovaSeq with 2 x 150 bp paired-end reads. On the study's bioinformatics: With migec v1.2.7, reads were demultiplexed and then collapsed into UMI-guided consensus sequences. Using mixcr v2.1.11, UMI consensuses were aligned to TRA and TRB V and J templates and then assembled into clonotypes. A clonotype was counted as expanded or contracted only when both edgeR and NoisET called the clonotype significant, with the noise models trained on biological replicates. For edgeR calls, the thresholds were a false discovery rate-adjusted p below 0.01 and a log2 fold-change of 1. As an exploratory analysis of dynamics, PCA with hierarchical clustering was applied to max-normalized trajectories of the 1000 most abundant clonotypes. Separately sequenced CD4+ and CD8+ repertoires were used to assign the CD4 or CD8 phenotype of responding clones. TCRdb reprocessing: public reads trimmed at Q25 with fastp, clones called with MiXCR, in-frame beta chains kept. Each record represents a unique CDR3 protein, reported with the most common genes and DNA among its rows. For this entry, the V and J calls and clone size follow TCRdb and not the study's own pipeline. The sample includes about 430,000 distinct CDR3 sequences, with about 24% observed a single time. The leading ten clones occupy 7% to 9.5% of the sample.

In regard to this clonotype: The specificity of this receptor is unknown. Base qualities are not provided; no much larger clone lies one nucleotide away.

Ficoll-Paque density gradient centrifugation was the method used to isolate PBMCs. Here the chain combines TRBV13 and TRBJ1-2, and 7 junction bases match TRBD1. Sequencing input: PBMCs or a T cell subset sorted from them (not recorded which). This TCR came from an adult woman who had mild COVID-19 (a few samples of this study predate the infection). The sample titles of this study are shuffled in the database, so cell type and time point are left out; the donor was told from shared clones. DNA sequence: TGTGCCAGCAGCTGGGGGACAGCCAAGGACTATGGCTACACCTTC. Its translation is CASSWGTAKDYGYTF.